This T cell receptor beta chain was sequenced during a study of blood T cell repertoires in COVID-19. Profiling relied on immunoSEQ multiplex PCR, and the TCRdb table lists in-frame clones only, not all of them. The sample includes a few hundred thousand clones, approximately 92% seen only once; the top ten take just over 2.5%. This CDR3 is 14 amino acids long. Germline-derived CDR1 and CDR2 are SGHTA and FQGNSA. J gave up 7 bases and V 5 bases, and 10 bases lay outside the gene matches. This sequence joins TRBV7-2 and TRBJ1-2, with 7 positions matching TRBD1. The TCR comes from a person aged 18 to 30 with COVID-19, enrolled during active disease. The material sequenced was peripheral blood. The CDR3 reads CASSLEQGVRGYTF. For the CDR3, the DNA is TGTGCCAGCAGCCTAGAGCAGGGGGTCCGTGGCTACACCTTC.